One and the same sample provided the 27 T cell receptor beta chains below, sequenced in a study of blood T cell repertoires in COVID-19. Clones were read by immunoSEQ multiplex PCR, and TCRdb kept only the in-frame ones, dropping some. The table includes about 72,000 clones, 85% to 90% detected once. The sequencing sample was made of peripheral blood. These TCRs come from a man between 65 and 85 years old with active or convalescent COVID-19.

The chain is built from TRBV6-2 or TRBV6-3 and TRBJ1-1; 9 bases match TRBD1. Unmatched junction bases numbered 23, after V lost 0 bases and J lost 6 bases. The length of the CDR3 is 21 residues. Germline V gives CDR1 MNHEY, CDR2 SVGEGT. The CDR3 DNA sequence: TGTGCCAGCAGTTACTCCCCCGGGACAGGGTGGCTCGAGGTGTCGGAGCCTGAAGCTTTCTTT. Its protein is CASSYSPGTGWLEVSEPEAFF.

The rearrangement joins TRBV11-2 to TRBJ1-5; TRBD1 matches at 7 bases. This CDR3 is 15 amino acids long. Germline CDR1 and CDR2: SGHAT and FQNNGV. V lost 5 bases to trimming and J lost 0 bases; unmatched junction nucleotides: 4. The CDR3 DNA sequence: TGTGCCAGCAGCCCGGGACAGATTAGCAATCAGCCCCAGCATTTT. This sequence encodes CASSPGQISNQPQHF.

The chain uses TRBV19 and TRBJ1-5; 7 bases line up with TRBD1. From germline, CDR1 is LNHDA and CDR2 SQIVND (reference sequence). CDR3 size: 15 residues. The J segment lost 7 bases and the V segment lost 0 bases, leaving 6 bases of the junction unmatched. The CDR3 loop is CASSIDRQGMQPQHF. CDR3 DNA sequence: TGTGCCAGTAGTATAGATCGACAGGGTATGCAGCCCCAGCATTTT.

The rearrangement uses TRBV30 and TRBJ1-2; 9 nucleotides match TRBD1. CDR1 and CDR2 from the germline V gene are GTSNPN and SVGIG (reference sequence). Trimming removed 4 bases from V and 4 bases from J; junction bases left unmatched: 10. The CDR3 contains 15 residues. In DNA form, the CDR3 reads TGTGCCTGGAACCTACAGGGGGCAGGTTTCTATGGCTACACCTTC. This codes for CAWNLQGAGFYGYTF.

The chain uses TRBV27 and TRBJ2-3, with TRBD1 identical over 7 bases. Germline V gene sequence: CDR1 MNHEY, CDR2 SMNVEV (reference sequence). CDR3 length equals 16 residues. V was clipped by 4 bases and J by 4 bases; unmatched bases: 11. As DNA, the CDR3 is TGTGCCAGCAGTTCCCCAGGGGGTATGCGCGCAGATACGCAGTATTTT. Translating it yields CASSSPGGMRADTQYF.

Here the CDR3 reads CASSYPPFRDRNNSPLHF. In DNA, the CDR3 is TGTGCCAGCAGCTATCCTCCGTTCCGGGACAGGAATAATTCACCCCTCCACTTT. The chain carries TRBV5-4 and TRBJ1-6; 8 bases are shared with TRBD1. The germline CDR1 and CDR2 sequences are SGHNT and YYREEE (reference sequence). The CDR3 totals 18 residues. The V gene end was trimmed by 3 bases and the J gene end by 5 bases; junction bases not matched to a gene: 13.

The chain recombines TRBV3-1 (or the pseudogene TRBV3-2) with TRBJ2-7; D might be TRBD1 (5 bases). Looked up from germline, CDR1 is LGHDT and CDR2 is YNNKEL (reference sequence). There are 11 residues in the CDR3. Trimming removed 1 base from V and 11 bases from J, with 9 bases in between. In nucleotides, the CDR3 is TGTGCCAGCAGCCAAGGCAGGGTTAAGTACTTC. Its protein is CASSQGRVKYF.

The CDR3 DNA follows: TGTGCCAGCAGTCGACTAGCGGGGTCCTCCTACAATGAGCAGTTCTTC. Translating gives CASSRLAGSSYNEQFF. The chain employs TRBV6-2 or TRBV6-3 and TRBJ2-1; 11 bases fit TRBD2. The CDR3 has 16 amino acids. J lost 0 bases, V lost 5 bases, and 3 bases had no gene match. From germline, CDR1 is MNHEY and CDR2 SVGEGT.

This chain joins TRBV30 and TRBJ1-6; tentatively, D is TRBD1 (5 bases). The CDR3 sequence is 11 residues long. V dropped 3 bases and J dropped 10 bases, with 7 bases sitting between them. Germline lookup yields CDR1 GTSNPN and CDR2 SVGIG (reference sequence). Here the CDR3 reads CAWRKGSPLHF. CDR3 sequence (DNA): TGTGCCTGGAGAAAGGGGTCACCCCTCCACTTT.

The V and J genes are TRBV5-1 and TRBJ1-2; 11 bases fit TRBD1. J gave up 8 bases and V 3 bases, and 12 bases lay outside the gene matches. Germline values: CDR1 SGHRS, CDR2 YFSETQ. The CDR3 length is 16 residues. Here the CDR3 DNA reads TGCGCCAGCAGCTCGGACAGGGGGCTCCCGAGTGGAGGCTACACCTTC. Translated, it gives CASSSDRGLPSGGYTF.

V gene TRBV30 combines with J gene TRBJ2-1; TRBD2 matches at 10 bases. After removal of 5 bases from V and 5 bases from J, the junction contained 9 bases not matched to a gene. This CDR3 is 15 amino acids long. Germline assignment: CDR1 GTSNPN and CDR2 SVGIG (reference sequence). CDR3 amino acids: CAWSPGLARDNEQFF. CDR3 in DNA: TGTGCCTGGTCACCGGGACTAGCGAGGGACAATGAGCAGTTCTTC. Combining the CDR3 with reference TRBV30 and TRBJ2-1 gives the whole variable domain SQTIHQWPATLVQPVGSPLSLECTVEGTSNPNLYWYRQAAGRGLQLLFYSVGIGQISSEVPQNLSASRPQDRQFILSSKKLLLSDSGFYLCAWSPGLARDNEQFFGPGTRLTVL.

CDR3 sequence (DNA): TGTGCCATCAGTAGCGGGGGGGAGACCCAGTACTTC. It translates to CAISSGGETQYF. The chain uses TRBV10-3 and TRBJ2-5, with 9 nucleotides matching TRBD2. Germline V gives CDR1 ENHRY, CDR2 SYGVKD. The J segment lost 5 bases and the V segment lost 5 bases, leaving 0 bases of the junction unmatched. The CDR3 consists of 12 residues.

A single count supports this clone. DNA of the CDR3: TGTGCCAGCAGCCAACAGGGGGCCACCAACGAGCAGTACTTC. Translated, it gives CASSQQGATNEQYF. The rearrangement joins TRBV3-1 (or the pseudogene TRBV3-2) to TRBJ2-7, with TRBD1 matching 8 bases. The V gene end was trimmed by 2 bases and the J gene end by 5 bases; junction bases not matched to a gene: 5. Germline lookup yields CDR1 LGHDT and CDR2 YNNKEL (reference sequence). The CDR3 length is 14 residues.

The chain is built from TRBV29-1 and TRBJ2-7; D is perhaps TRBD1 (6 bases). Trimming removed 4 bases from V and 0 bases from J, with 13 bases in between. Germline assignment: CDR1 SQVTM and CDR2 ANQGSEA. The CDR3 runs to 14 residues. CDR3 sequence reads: CSVGAQGSSYEQYF. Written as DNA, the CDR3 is TGCAGCGTTGGGGCACAGGGAAGCTCCTACGAGCAGTACTTC.

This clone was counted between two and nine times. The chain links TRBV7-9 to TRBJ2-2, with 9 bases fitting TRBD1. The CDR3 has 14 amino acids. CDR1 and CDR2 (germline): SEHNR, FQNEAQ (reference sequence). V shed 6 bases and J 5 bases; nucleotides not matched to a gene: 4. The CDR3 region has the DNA TGTGCCAGCAGGGGACAGGGAGGTACCGGGGAGCTGTTTTTT. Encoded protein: CASRGQGGTGELFF. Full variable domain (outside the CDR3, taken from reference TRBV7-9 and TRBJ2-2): DTGVSQNPRHKITKRGQNVTFRCDPISEHNRLYWYRQTLGQGPEFLTYFQNEAQLEKSRLLSDRFSAERPKGSFSTLEIQRTEQGDSAMYLCASRGQGGTGELFFGEGSRLTVL.

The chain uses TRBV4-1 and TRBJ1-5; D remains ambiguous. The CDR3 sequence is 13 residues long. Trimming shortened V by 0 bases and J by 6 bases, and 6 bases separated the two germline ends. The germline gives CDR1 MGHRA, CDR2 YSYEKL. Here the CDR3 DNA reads TGCGCCAGCAGCCAAGATCCGCGTCAGCCCCAGCATTTT. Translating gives CASSQDPRQPQHF.

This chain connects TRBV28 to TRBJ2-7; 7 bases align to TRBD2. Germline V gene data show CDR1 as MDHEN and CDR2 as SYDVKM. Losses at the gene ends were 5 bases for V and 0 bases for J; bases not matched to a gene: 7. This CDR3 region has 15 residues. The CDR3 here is CASSGLGGGSYEQYF. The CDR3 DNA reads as TGTGCCAGCAGTGGACTAGGCGGGGGCTCCTACGAGCAGTACTTC.

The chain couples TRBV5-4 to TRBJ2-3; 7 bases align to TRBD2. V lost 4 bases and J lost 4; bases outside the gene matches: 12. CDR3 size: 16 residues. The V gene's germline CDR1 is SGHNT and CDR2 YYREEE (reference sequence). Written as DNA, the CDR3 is TGTGCCAGCAGCAATATCGAGGGAGGGGAGGCAGATACGCAGTATTTT. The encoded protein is CASSNIEGGEADTQYF. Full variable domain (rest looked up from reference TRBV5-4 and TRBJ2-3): ETGVTQSPTHLIKTRGQQVTLRCSSQSGHNTVSWYQQALGQGPQFIFQYYREEENGRGNFPPRFSGLQFPNYSSELNVNALELDDSALYLCASSNIEGGEADTQYFGPGTRLTVL.

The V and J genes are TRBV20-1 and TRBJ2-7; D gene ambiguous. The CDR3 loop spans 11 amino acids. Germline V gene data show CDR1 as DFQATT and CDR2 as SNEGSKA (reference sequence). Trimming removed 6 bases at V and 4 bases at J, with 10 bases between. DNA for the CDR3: TGCAGTGCCCTAAACCAATACGAGCAGTACTTC. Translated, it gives CSALNQYEQYF.

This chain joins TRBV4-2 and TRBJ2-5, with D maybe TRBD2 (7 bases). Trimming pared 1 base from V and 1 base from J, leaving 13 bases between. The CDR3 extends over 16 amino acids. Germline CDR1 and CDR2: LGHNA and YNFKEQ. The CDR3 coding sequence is TGTGCCAGCAGCCAAGGGGGGGCGGGAGCCCAAGAGACCCAGTACTTC. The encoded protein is CASSQGGAGAQETQYF.

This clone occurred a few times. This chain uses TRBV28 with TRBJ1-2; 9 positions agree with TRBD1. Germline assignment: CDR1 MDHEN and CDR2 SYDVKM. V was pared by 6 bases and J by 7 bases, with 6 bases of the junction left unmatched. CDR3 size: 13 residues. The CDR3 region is CASSPGTGSGYTF. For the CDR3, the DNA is TGTGCCAGCAGCCCAGGGACAGGGAGTGGCTACACCTTC.

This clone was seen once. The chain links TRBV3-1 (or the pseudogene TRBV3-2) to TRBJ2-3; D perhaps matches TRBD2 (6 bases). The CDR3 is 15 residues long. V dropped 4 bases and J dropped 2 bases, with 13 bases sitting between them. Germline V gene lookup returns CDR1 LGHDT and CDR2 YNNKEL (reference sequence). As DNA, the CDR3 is TGTGCCAGCAGCCGAGCTAGCGCTTACACAGATACGCAGTATTTT. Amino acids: CASSRASAYTDTQYF.

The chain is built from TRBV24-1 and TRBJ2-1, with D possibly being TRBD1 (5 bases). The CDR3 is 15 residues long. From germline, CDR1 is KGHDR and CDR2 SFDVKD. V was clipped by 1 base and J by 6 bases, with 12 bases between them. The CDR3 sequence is CATSDFRAASNEQFF. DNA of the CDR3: TGTGCCACCAGTGATTTCAGGGCTGCGTCCAATGAGCAGTTCTTC.

The CDR3 nucleotides are TGCGCCAGCAGCCAGGAAGGAATAGCAGGGGGTGCATATAATTCACCCCTCCACTTT. Translation gives CASSQEGIAGGAYNSPLHF. The chain uses TRBV4-1 and TRBJ1-6, with TRBD1 identical over 7 bases. The CDR3 runs 19 residues. V gave up 3 bases and J gave up 4 bases; unmatched junction bases: 15. Germline V gene lookup returns CDR1 MGHRA and CDR2 YSYEKL.

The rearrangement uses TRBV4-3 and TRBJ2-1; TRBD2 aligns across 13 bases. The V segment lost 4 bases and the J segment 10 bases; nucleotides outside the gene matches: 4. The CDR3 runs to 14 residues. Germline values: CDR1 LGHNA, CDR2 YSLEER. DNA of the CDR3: TGCGCCAGCAGCCCTGCGGGACTAGCGGGGGAGCAGTTCTTC. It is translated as CASSPAGLAGEQFF.

The CDR3 spells CSVCRDSDNEAFF. The DNA for the CDR3 is TGCAGCGTCTGCCGGGACAGTGATAATGAAGCTTTCTTT. This rearrangement joins TRBV29-1 to TRBJ1-1, with TRBD1 identical over 7 bases. The junction had 11 bases not matched to a gene; V was cut back by 6 bases and J by 7 bases. The V gene's germline CDR1 is SQVTM and CDR2 ANQGSEA. The CDR3 runs to 13 residues.

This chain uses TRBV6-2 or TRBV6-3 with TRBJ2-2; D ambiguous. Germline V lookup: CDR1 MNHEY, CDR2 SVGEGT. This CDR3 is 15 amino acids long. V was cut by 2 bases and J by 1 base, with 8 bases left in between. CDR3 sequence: CASSYLGKNTGELFF. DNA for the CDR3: TGTGCCAGCAGTTACCTTGGCAAGAACACCGGGGAGCTGTTTTTT.